This T cell receptor beta chain was retrieved from a study of blood T cell repertoires in COVID-19. For the study at large: Specimens from acute and convalescent COVID-19 originated in the United States, Italy and Spain. PBMCs, B-cell-depleted T cells, or T cells were the source of the cDNA or gDNA that made up the material.

In the authors' workflow: Cell counts per sample came from amplifying reference gene primers. Repertoires were generated with immunoSEQ multiplex PCR, while TCRdb's copy carries only in-frame clones and drops some. V and J calls and clone size follow that table, whereas D and trimming were derived from the DNA. The sample lists approximately 470,000 clones, 80% to 90% occurring once. CDR1 MNHNS and CDR2 SASEGT come from the germline V gene. CDR3 length: 14 residues. V dropped 3 bases and J dropped 1; count of bases not matched to a gene: 2. The chain couples TRBV6-1 to TRBJ2-5; 7 bases are a match to TRBD1. The TCR was taken from a human donor in a cohort sampled during active COVID-19. Sequencing input: peripheral blood. The CDR3: CASSDGQAQETQYF. The CDR3 DNA reads as TGTGCCAGCAGTGACGGACAGGCCCAAGAGACCCAGTACTTC.